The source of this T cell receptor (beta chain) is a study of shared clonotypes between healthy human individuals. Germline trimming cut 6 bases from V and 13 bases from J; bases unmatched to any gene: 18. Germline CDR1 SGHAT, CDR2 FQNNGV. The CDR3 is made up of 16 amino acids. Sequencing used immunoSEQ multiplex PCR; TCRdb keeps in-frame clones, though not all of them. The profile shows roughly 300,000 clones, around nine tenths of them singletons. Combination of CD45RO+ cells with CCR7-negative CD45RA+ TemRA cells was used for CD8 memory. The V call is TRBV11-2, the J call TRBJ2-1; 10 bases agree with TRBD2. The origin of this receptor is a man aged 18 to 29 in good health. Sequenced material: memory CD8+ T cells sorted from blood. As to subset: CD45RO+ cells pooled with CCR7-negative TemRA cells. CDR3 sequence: CASRNLAGGTTMRQFF. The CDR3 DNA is TGTGCCAGCAGAAACTTAGCGGGGGGCACTACAATGAGACAGTTCTTC.